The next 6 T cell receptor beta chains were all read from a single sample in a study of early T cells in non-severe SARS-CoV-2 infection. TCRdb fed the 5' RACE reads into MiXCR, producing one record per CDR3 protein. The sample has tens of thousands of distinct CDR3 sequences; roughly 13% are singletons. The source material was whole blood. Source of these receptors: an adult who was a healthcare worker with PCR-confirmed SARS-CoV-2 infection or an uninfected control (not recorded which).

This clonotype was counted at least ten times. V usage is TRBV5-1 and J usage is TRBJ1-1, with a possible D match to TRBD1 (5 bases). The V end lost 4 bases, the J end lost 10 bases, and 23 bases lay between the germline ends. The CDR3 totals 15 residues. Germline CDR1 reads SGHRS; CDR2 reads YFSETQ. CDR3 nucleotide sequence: TGCGCCAGCAGCGAGGGACGCCCGGAGGGAATAGGAGCTTTCTTT. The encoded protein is CASSEGRPEGIGAFF.

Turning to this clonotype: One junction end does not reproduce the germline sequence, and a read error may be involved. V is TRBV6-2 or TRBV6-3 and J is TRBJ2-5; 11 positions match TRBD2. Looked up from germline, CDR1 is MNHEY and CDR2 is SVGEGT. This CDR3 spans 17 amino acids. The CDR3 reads CVSTTSGTSGYQETQYF. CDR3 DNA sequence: TGTGTCAGCACAACGAGCGGGACTAGCGGATACCAAGAGACCCAGTACTTC.

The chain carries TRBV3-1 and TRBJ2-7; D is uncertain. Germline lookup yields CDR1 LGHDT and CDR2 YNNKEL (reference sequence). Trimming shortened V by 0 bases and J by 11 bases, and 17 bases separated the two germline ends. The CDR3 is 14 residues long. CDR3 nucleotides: TGTGCCAGCAGCCAAGATAGTCGAGATGCCCAGAAGTACTTC. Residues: CASSQDSRDAQKYF.

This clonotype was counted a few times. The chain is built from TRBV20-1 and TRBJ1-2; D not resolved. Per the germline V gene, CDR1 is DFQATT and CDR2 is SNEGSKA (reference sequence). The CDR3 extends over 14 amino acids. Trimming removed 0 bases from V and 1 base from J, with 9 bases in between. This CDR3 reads CSAREAGINYGYTF. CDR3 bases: TGCAGTGCTAGAGAGGCAGGAATTAACTATGGCTACACCTTC.

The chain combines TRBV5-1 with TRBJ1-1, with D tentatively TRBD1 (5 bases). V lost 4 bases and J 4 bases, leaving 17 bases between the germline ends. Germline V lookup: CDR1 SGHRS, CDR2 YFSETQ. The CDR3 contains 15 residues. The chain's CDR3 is CASSPGRGGITEAFF. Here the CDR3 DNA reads TGCGCCAGCAGCCCCGGCCGGGGGGGGATCACTGAAGCTTTCTTT.

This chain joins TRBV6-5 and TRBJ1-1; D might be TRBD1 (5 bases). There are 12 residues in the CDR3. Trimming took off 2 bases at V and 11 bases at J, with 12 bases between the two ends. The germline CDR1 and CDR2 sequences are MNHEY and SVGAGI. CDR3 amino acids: CASSYGGGTAFF. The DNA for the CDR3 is TGTGCCAGCAGTTACGGGGGAGGGACGGCTTTCTTT.